Listed below are T cell receptor beta chains from one sample, sequenced in a study of cytomegalovirus exposure and HLA in healthy donors. Sequenced by immunoSEQ multiplex PCR; TCRdb stores in-frame clones only, minus some. The sample has around 110,000 clones, 82% seen once. Sequencing was performed on PBMCs. The receptors derive from a man aged 30-40 years in good health and CMV-seropositive. CDR3s leave out the opening cysteine and the closing phenylalanine or tryptophan. Expanded clones are given a class, and other clones once, few, many or no size at all.

15	TRBJ2-5	.	TRBV7-9	ASSFLSSGFLQETQY
15	TRBJ1-1	.	TRBV18	ASSPFEAGTGSPEAF
13	TRBJ2-5	.	TRBV15	ATSGDRVGRETQY
11	TRBJ2-1	.	TRBV2	ASGRQGADEQF
12	TRBJ1-5	.	TRBV5-4	ASSLQGGGQPQH
12	TRBJ1-2	.	TRBV2	ASNLQDAGYGYT
15	TRBJ1-2	.	TRBV18	ASSQKSRDRGNYGYT
13	TRBJ2-5	.	TRBV7-9	ASSFLPSGEEEQY
14	TRBJ2-1	.	TRBV14	ASSPTGRGGYNEQF
13	TRBJ1-1	.	TRBV11-1	ASSRSDRQNTEAF
13	TRBJ2-3	.	TRBV19	ASRAIAGDTDTQY
14	TRBJ2-1	.	TRBV7-2	ASSRDSGGVYNEQF
13	TRBJ2-7	.	TRBV18	ASSPVQATPLEQY
12	TRBJ1-1	.	TRBV14	ASSPPGYFSEAF
12	TRBJ2-1	.	TRBV7-3	ASNHAGLVDEQF
13	TRBJ1-2	.	TRBV2	ASSPSLQGRSGYT
16	TRBJ2-1	.	TRBV21-1	ASSKARGPGTSQGLEF
13	TRBJ1-1	.	TRBV6-1	ASPEESAGYTEAF
12	TRBJ2-7	once	TRBV27	ASKAGTAFYEQY
12	TRBJ1-2	few	TRBV6-5	AVNGQPNDYGYT
12	TRBJ1-4	.	TRBV5-1	ASSLGLQNEKLF
13	TRBJ2-5	.	TRBV6-1	ASSTKSSIFPTQY
14	TRBJ2-3	.	TRBV11-3	ASSFGLAGGSDTQY
13	TRBJ2-2	once	TRBV7-8	ASSPSGGGTGELF
14	TRBJ1-5	.	TRBV27	ASSFRDSRSNQPQH
12	TRBJ2-3	.	TRBV2	ASREDRGTDTQY
14	TRBJ1-1	.	TRBV7-9	ASSFGQGALEAEAF
14	TRBJ2-4	.	TRBV7-2	ASSLGAGGTKNSQY
13	TRBJ2-1	.	TRBV9	ASSVGSGGANEQF
13	TRBJ2-2	.	TRBV30	AWRAGGLNTGELF
9	TRBJ1-1	.	TRBV5-1	ASTADTEAF
13	TRBJ1-5	.	TRBV5-4	ASSPGAGIDQPQH
12	TRBJ2-5	.	TRBV19	ASWGTERQETQY
9	TRBJ2-7	.	TRBV5-1	ASSLAGEQY
15	TRBJ2-1	.	TRBV6-1	ASSVGTSGGTYNEQF
13	TRBJ2-7	.	TRBV11-2	ASSLQGVRTYEQY
9	TRBJ2-1	.	TRBV19	ASSGGNEQF